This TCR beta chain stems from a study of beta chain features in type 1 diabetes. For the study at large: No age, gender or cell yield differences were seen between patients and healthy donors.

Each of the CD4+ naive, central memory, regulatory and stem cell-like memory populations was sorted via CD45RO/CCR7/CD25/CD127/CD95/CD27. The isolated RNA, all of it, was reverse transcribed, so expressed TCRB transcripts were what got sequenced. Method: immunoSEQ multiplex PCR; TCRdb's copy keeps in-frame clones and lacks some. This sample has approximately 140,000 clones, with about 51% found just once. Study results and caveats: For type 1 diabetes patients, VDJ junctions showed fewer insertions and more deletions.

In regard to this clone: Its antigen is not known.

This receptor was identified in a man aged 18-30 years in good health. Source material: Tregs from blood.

CDR3 protein: CASRKMGTGGSNTGELFF. DNA for the CDR3: TGTGCCAGCAGGAAAATGGGAACAGGGGGATCAAACACCGGGGAGCTGTTTTTT. The chain has TRBV2 and TRBJ2-2; 8 nucleotides agree with TRBD1. Germline CDR1 reads SNHLY; CDR2 reads FYNNEI. J gave up 2 bases and V 6 bases, and 14 bases lay outside the gene matches. The CDR3 runs 18 residues. The whole variable domain, filled in from reference TRBV2 and TRBJ2-2, reads EPEVTQTPSHQVTQMGQEVILRCVPISNHLYFYWYRQILGQKVEFLVSFYNNEISEKSEIFDDQFSVERPDGSNFTLKIRSTKLEDSAMYFCASRKMGTGGSNTGELFFGEGSRLTVL.